The 19 T cell receptor beta chains presented below share a single source sample, sequenced in a study of blood T cell repertoires in COVID-19. Measured with immunoSEQ multiplex PCR; TCRdb has only the in-frame clones, and not every one. The sample lists hundreds of thousands of clones, more than 90% occurring once. Sample: PBMCs or T cells enriched from blood (not recorded which). Receptors originate from a man aged 60 to 75 who had recovered from COVID-19.

The chain joins TRBV6-5 to TRBJ1-2, with D unresolved. Between the trimmed V and J ends, which lost 5 bases and 3 bases, there was a span of 16 bases. Germline V gene data show CDR1 as MNHEY and CDR2 as SVGAGI. The CDR3 sequence is 15 residues long. CDR3 DNA: TGTGCCAGCAGTCGCCTGGACGGGAAAGACTATGGCTACACCTTC. Amino acids: CASSRLDGKDYGYTF.

The rearrangement joins TRBV4-3 to TRBJ2-1; 14 bases are a match to TRBD2. Germline CDR1 is LGHNA and CDR2 is YSLEER. CDR3 size: 18 residues. V trimming: 6 bases; J trimming: 4 bases; junction bases outside the gene matches: 11. The CDR3 sequence is CASSGLAGGLALYNEQFF. The DNA for the CDR3 is TGCGCCAGCAGTGGACTAGCGGGGGGCCTTGCTCTTTACAATGAGCAGTTCTTC.

This sequence joins TRBV29-1 and TRBJ2-3; 12 bases are a match to TRBD1. This CDR3 region has 15 residues. After removal of 8 bases from V and 2 bases from J, the junction contained 8 bases not matched to a gene. In germline, CDR1 is SQVTM, CDR2 ANQGSEA. The CDR3 bases are TGCAGCACGTCCGGGACAGGGGGCCTCACAGATACGCAGTATTTT. The encoded protein is CSTSGTGGLTDTQYF.

The rearrangement uses TRBV3-1 (or the pseudogene TRBV3-2) and TRBJ1-6; a weak D match, TRBD1 (5 bases). V gave up 1 base and J gave up 7 bases, with 8 bases separating them. CDR1 is LGHDT and CDR2 is YNNKEL in the germline V gene (reference sequence). The CDR3 totals 14 residues. DNA for the CDR3: TGTGCCAGCAGCCAAGGACAGCTAAATTCACCCCTCCACTTT. Amino acids: CASSQGQLNSPLHF.

This chain joins TRBV4-3 and TRBJ1-4; D is possibly TRBD1 (6 bases). Trimming pared 0 bases from V and 0 bases from J, leaving 11 bases between. Looked up from germline, CDR1 is LGHNA and CDR2 is YSLEER. The CDR3 has 17 amino acids. The CDR3 nucleotides read TGCGCCAGCAGCCAAGAATTATGGGACACAACTAATGAAAAACTGTTTTTT. It encodes CASSQELWDTTNEKLFF.

V and J are TRBV12-5 and TRBJ2-7, with 9 bases fitting TRBD1. CDR3 length equals 15 residues. Unmatched junction bases numbered 2, after V lost 0 bases and J lost 2 bases. The germline CDR1 and CDR2 sequences are LGHNT and FRNRAP. CDR3 bases: TGTGCTAGTGGTTTGGTACGGGACAGGGCCTACGAGCAGTACTTC. Protein: CASGLVRDRAYEQYF.

This chain links TRBV4-3 with TRBJ1-3; 7 positions match TRBD1. The germline V gene has CDR1 LGHNA and CDR2 YSLEER. The CDR3 consists of 18 residues. V lost 0 bases, J lost 4 bases, and 12 bases stayed unmatched. This CDR3 reads CASSQDIGLTGTGNTIYF. CDR3 bases: TGCGCCAGCAGCCAAGATATAGGGCTGACAGGGACGGGAAACACCATATATTTT.

The V and J genes are TRBV7-2 and TRBJ2-7; 10 bases agree with TRBD2. The CDR3 covers 14 residues. The germline CDR1 and CDR2 sequences are SGHTA and FQGNSA. Trimming cost V 2 bases and J 6 bases; bases outside gene matches: 4. Here the CDR3 DNA reads TGTGCCAGCAGCTTAACTAGCGGGGATACCGAGCAGTACTTC. This translates into CASSLTSGDTEQYF.

This clone was found a few times. The V and J genes are TRBV18 and TRBJ1-5, with D possibly matching TRBD1 (6 bases). Trimming shortened V by 4 bases and J by 8 bases, and 15 bases separated the two germline ends. The germline CDR1 and CDR2 sequences are KGHSH and LQKENI. The CDR3 has 14 residues. This CDR3 reads CASSLTTGSKPQHF. CDR3 bases: TGTGCCAGCTCACTGACGACAGGTTCCAAGCCCCAGCATTTT.

The rearrangement links TRBV12-3 or TRBV12-4 to TRBJ1-1; D unclear. CDR3 length equals 12 residues. V was trimmed by 1 base and J by 8 bases, leaving 8 bases between them. The CDR3 loop reads CASSLESTEAFF. Here the CDR3 DNA reads TGTGCCAGCAGTTTAGAATCGACAGAAGCTTTCTTT.

This clone has just a few counts. The rearrangement joins TRBV7-2 to TRBJ2-3; 7 positions match TRBD2. The V gene end was trimmed by 5 bases and the J gene end by 10 bases; junction bases not matched to a gene: 6. The CDR3 is made up of 12 amino acids. CDR1 and CDR2 from the germline V gene are SGHTA and FQGNSA. The CDR3 region is CASSPWEGAQYF. DNA of the CDR3: TGTGCCAGCAGCCCATGGGAGGGTGCGCAGTATTTT.

The rearrangement uses TRBV5-6 and TRBJ2-1; the D is unclear. CDR1 and CDR2 (germline): SGHDT, YYEEEE. V lost 2 bases to trimming and J lost 3 bases, with 6 bases between them. This CDR3 is built from 13 residues. The CDR3 spells CASSFLDYNEQFF. DNA of the CDR3: TGTGCCAGCAGCTTTTTAGACTACAATGAGCAGTTCTTC.

The chain has TRBV9 and TRBJ2-3, with 10 bases that match TRBD2. The germline V gene has CDR1 SGDLS and CDR2 YYNGEE. The V and J ends lost 6 bases and 2 bases, in that order; junction bases with no gene match: 9. This CDR3 contains 16 residues. CDR3 in amino acids: CASTPGTSVATDTQYF. In DNA, the CDR3 is TGTGCCAGCACCCCCGGGACTAGCGTCGCCACAGATACGCAGTATTTT.

This chain connects TRBV7-8 to TRBJ2-7; D gene unclear. Trimming left V 2 bases short and J 3 bases short, with 11 bases between. The CDR3 contains 14 residues. CDR1 and CDR2 (germline): SGHVS, FQNEAQ. The CDR3 protein is CASSLRDADYEQYF. CDR3 nucleotides: TGTGCCAGCAGCTTACGAGACGCGGACTACGAGCAGTACTTC.

This chain links TRBV5-6 with TRBJ1-2; weak D call: TRBD1 (6 bases). Germline V gives CDR1 SGHDT, CDR2 YYEEEE. V shed 7 bases and J shed 3 bases, with 22 bases lying between them. The CDR3 loop spans 16 amino acids. The CDR3 bases are TGTGCCAGCGGCGTACCCGGACAGAAACATTACTATGGCTACACCTTC. It yields the protein CASGVPGQKHYYGYTF.

This sequence joins TRBV18 and TRBJ2-2; TRBD1 matches 8 bases. This CDR3 comprises 15 residues. Looked up from germline, CDR1 is KGHSH and CDR2 is LQKENI. The V gene end was trimmed by 6 bases and the J gene end by 3 bases; junction bases not matched to a gene: 6. The CDR3 DNA sequence: TGTGCCAGCTCGCTAGGACAGGGACACACCGGGGAGCTGTTTTTT. Protein sequence: CASSLGQGHTGELFF.

This clone has just one count. The V call is TRBV7-2, the J call TRBJ2-1; no definite D call. CDR1 and CDR2 from the germline V gene are SGHTA and FQGNSA. Trimming removed 5 bases at V and 0 bases at J, with 11 bases between. CDR3 size: 15 residues. For the CDR3, the DNA is TGTGCCAGCAGCCATGGGCTGAACTCCTACAATGAGCAGTTCTTC. Protein product: CASSHGLNSYNEQFF.

The chain carries TRBV30 and TRBJ2-5, with D possibly being TRBD1 (6 bases). This CDR3 contains 12 residues. Germline CDR1 is GTSNPN and CDR2 is SVGIG (reference sequence). With 1 base removed from V and 7 bases from J, the gap between germline ends came to 10 bases. The CDR3, as DNA: TGTGCCTGGAGTGGGGGGCGAGGGACCCAGTACTTC. The encoded protein is CAWSGGRGTQYF. Looking up the rest from reference TRBV30 and TRBJ2-5 gives the full variable domain: SQTIHQWPATLVQPVGSPLSLECTVEGTSNPNLYWYRQAAGRGLQLLFYSVGIGQISSEVPQNLSASRPQDRQFILSSKKLLLSDSGFYLCAWSGGRGTQYFGPGTRLLVL.

The chain recombines TRBV10-3 with TRBJ2-7; 7 bases map to TRBD2. From germline, CDR1 is ENHRY and CDR2 SYGVKD. The CDR3 runs 15 residues. Germline trimming cut 6 bases from V and 0 bases from J; bases unmatched to any gene: 8. The CDR3: CAIRFGEGGSYEQYF. The CDR3 coding sequence is TGTGCCATCAGGTTTGGGGAGGGTGGCTCCTACGAGCAGTACTTC.